These 9 T cell receptor beta chains came from one sample sequenced in a study of cytomegalovirus exposure and HLA in healthy donors. 60 Vbeta and 13 Jbeta primers were used in PCR. The data were produced by immunoSEQ multiplex PCR, yet TCRdb's version contains in-frame clones alone and is incomplete. The sample holds about 140,000 clones, over 75% seen once. Sequencing input: PBMCs. These receptors were collected from a woman between 45 and 65 years old in good health and CMV-seropositive.

J is TRBJ2-2 and V is TRBV5-4; D possibly corresponds to TRBD1 (5 bases). Germline CDR1 and CDR2: SGHNT and YYREEE (reference sequence). The CDR3 covers 15 residues. Trimming shortened V by 3 bases and J by 3 bases, and 12 bases separated the two germline ends. CDR3 sequence reads: CASSSQGADTGELFF. The DNA of the CDR3 is TGTGCCAGCAGCTCCCAAGGGGCCGACACCGGGGAGCTGTTTTTT.

The sample holds a few counts of this clone. The chain recombines TRBV5-4 with TRBJ1-4, with D possibly being TRBD1 (6 bases). The CDR3 consists of 16 residues. V was trimmed by 4 bases and J by 0 bases, leaving 13 bases between them. CDR1 SGHNT and CDR2 YYREEE come from the germline V gene (reference sequence). The CDR3 here is CASSKEQGATNEKLFF. Here the CDR3 DNA reads TGTGCCAGCAGCAAGGAACAGGGAGCAACTAATGAAAAACTGTTTTTT.

The V gene is TRBV30, the J gene TRBJ2-1, with 12 bases lining up with TRBD2. Germline V gene data show CDR1 as GTSNPN and CDR2 as SVGIG (reference sequence). Trimming took 1 base from V and 4 from J; bases not matched to a gene: 8. The CDR3 extends over 17 amino acids. CDR3 sequence (DNA): TGTGCCTGGAGTGGGTCCGCTAGCGGGGGGGGTTACAATGAGCAGTTCTTC. This translates into CAWSGSASGGGYNEQFF.

This chain joins TRBV6-5 and TRBJ1-5; D not certain. Between the trimmed V and J ends, which lost 6 bases and 3 bases, there was a span of 15 bases. Germline CDR1 is MNHEY and CDR2 is SVGAGI. This CDR3 region has 15 residues. CDR3 DNA: TGTGCCAGCAGCCTGAACCGGGGAAACAATCAGCCCCAGCATTTT. It translates to CASSLNRGNNQPQHF.

This clone showed up just a few times. The CDR3 reads CASSPGGMADTQYF. DNA of the CDR3: TGTGCCAGCAGCCCCGGGGGGATGGCAGATACGCAGTATTTT. The chain employs TRBV7-3 and TRBJ2-3; 7 bases map to TRBD2. V trimming: 5 bases; J trimming: 4 bases; junction bases outside the gene matches: 6. The V gene's germline CDR1 is SGHTA and CDR2 FQGTGA. This CDR3 has 14 amino acids.

This clone was observed a handful of times. This chain links TRBV2 with TRBJ1-6; D not resolved. V was trimmed by 4 bases and J by 10 bases, leaving 8 bases between them. Germline CDR1 SNHLY, CDR2 FYNNEI. There are 12 residues in the CDR3. The CDR3 DNA is TGTGCCAGCAGTGCAGATTCCTCACCCCTCCACTTT. This encodes CASSADSSPLHF.

This sequence joins TRBV27 and TRBJ2-2; a weak D match, TRBD2 (5 bases). V was shortened by 2 bases and J by 4 bases, with 17 bases between the two germline ends. CDR1 and CDR2 from the germline V gene are MNHEY and SMNVEV (reference sequence). The CDR3 sequence is 17 residues long. CDR3 residues: CASSLRSGMVGTGELFF. The DNA of the CDR3 is TGTGCCAGCAGTTTAAGGTCGGGAATGGTTGGCACCGGGGAGCTGTTTTTT.

The J gene is TRBJ2-5, the V gene TRBV14; TRBD1 agrees at 9 bases. Germline CDR1 is SGHDN and CDR2 is FVKESK. The CDR3 is 16 residues long. V lost 3 bases and J lost 5; bases outside the gene matches: 10. The CDR3 spells CASSQLPGQGIETQYF. The CDR3, as DNA: TGTGCCAGCAGCCAGCTACCGGGACAGGGCATCGAGACCCAGTACTTC. Using reference TRBV14 and TRBJ2-5 for the parts outside the CDR3, the full variable domain is EAGVTQFPSHSVIEKGQTVTLRCDPISGHDNLYWYRRVMGKEIKFLLHFVKESKQDESGMPNNRFLAERTGGTYSTLKVQPAELEDSGVYFCASSQLPGQGIETQYFGPGTRLLVL.

This chain connects TRBV7-2 to TRBJ2-1, with 9 nucleotides matching TRBD2. V shed 6 bases and J 8 bases; nucleotides not matched to a gene: 14. Looked up from germline, CDR1 is SGHTA and CDR2 is FQGNSA. The CDR3 loop spans 16 amino acids. CDR3 region: CASRGAGGRVVHEQFF. For the CDR3, the DNA is TGTGCCAGCAGGGGGGCGGGGGGGCGAGTCGTACATGAGCAGTTCTTC.